The rows below give T cell receptor beta chains drawn from one sample of a study of tumor-infiltrating lymphocytes in primary liver carcinoma. TCRdb reprocessed the multiplex PCR reads with MiXCR, giving one entry per CDR3 protein. Of 80,000 or so distinct CDR3 sequences in the sample, 71% were seen once. The sequencing sample was made of liver tumor tissue from sampling region 4. These receptors were obtained from a woman aged 60-75 years with primary liver carcinoma and hepatitis B virus infection. Each CDR3 is given with its conserved first and last residue. The D gene is left open where the match is weak. Clone size is stated in some rows and not others, as once, few, many or a class when expanded.

CDR3 length,D gene,V gene,clone size,J gene,CDR3 protein,CDR3 DNA
14,-,TRBV6-1,-,TRBJ2-1,CACSEGAGANEQFF,TGTGCCTGCAGTGAGGGGGCGGGAGCCAATGAGCAGTTCTTC
15,TRBD1,TRBV11-3,-,TRBJ2-7,CASNPGTGGKYEQYF,TGTGCCAGCAACCCCGGGACAGGTGGCAAATACGAGCAGTACTTC
17,TRBD1,TRBV4-2,many,TRBJ1-5,CASSQDSTGTGKQPQHF,TGTGCCAGCAGCCAAGACTCGACCGGGACAGGGAAACAGCCCCAGCATTTT
18,TRBD1,TRBV5-1,-,TRBJ2-1,CAGSPEPCGDRGRNEQFF,TGCGCCGGCAGCCCGGAACCCTGTGGGGACAGGGGGCGCAATGAGCAGTTCTTC
14,-,TRBV20-1,-,TRBJ2-5,CSASSWVNQETQYF,TGCAGTGCTAGTTCATGGGTCAACCAAGAGACCCAGTACTTC
17,-,TRBV6-5,-,TRBJ1-2,CASSTSYGGTPSYGYTF,TGTGCCAGCAGTACTTCCTACGGGGGGACCCCTAGCTATGGCTACACCTTC
14,-,TRBV5-6,-,TRBJ2-3,CAIRRRAITDMQYF,TGTGCCATCCGCCGGAGGGCGATTACAGATATGCAGTATTTT
14,TRBD2,TRBV6-1,-,TRBJ2-7,CANSEDLGRTEQYF,TGTGCCAACAGTGAAGACCTCGGGAGGACCGAGCAGTACTTC
12,-,TRBV10-3,-,TRBJ1-1,CAISIDCTEAFF,TGTGCCATCAGTATTGACTGCACTGAAGCTTTCTTT
16,-,TRBV7-8,-,TRBJ1-5,CLSSPSGRQAVQPQHF,TGTCTCAGCAGCCCATCTGGTCGACAGGCAGTACAGCCCCAGCATTTT
14,-,TRBV6-4,-,TRBJ2-2,CASSVARDSVELLF,TGTGCCAGCAGTGTAGCCAGGGACTCCGTGGAGCTGCTTTTT
16,-,TRBV4-1,-,TRBJ2-7,CPSNQDTETRLYEQYF,TGCCCCAGCAACCAAGATACGGAGACAAGGCTTTACGAGCAGTACTTC
15,TRBD1,TRBV29-1,-,TRBJ1-1,CSIPSTGGIRTEAFF,TGCAGCATACCCAGTACAGGGGGCATCAGGACTGAAGCTTTCTTT
15,-,TRBV9,-,TRBJ1-3,CASSPPGGRGDIIYF,TGTGCCAGCAGCCCCCCCGGGGGCCGCGGAGACATCATATATTTT
15,-,TRBV12-3/TRBV12-4,-,TRBJ2-3,CASSYLSEGTYTQYF,TGTGCCAGCAGTTATCTTAGCGAGGGGACATATACGCAGTATTTT
16,-,TRBV5-4,-,TRBJ2-7,CASSLPGSRRAYEQYF,TGTGCCAGTAGCCTACCGGGTAGCAGGAGGGCGTACGAGCAGTACTTC
15,-,TRBV11-2,-,TRBJ2-1,CASSLEGGGNNEQFF,TGTGCCAGCAGCCTAGAGGGTGGGGGGAACAATGAGCAGTTCTTC
16,TRBD1,TRBV5-6,-,TRBJ1-5,CASTLGRGPSNQSQHF,TGTGCCAGCACCTTGGGCAGGGGGCCAAGCAATCAGTCCCAGCATTTT
17,-,TRBV12-3/TRBV12-4,-,TRBJ2-6,CACTSRQGAAGANVLTF,TGTGCCTGCACCTCCCGTCAGGGCGCGGCTGGGGCCAACGTCTTGACTTTC
10,-,TRBV29-1,-,TRBJ2-3,CSTNTDTRYF,TGCAGTACTAACACAGATACGCGGTATTTT
20,TRBD2,TRBV11-2,large,TRBJ2-3,CASSLDLSGLAGEGIDTQYF,TGTGCCAGCAGCTTAGATCTAAGTGGGTTAGCGGGAGAAGGGATAGATACGCAGTATTTT
17,-,TRBV11-2,-,TRBJ1-1,CAGNPQETGSELAEAFF,TGTGCCGGCAACCCCCAAGAGACAGGATCGGAACTTGCTGAAGCTTTCTTT
13,-,TRBV29-1,-,TRBJ2-5,CRVGPDKQATQYF,TGCAGAGTTGGCCCCGACAAACAAGCGACCCAGTACTTC
15,-,TRBV29-1,-,TRBJ2-3,CSVEGQETSTDLQYF,TGCAGCGTTGAAGGACAGGAGACGAGCACAGATTTGCAGTATTTT
14,-,TRBV12-3/TRBV12-4,-,TRBJ2-7,CGSSFGATPRTQYF,TGTGGCAGCAGTTTTGGGGCCACTCCTAGGACGCAGTACTTC
15,TRBD2,TRBV12-3/TRBV12-4,-,TRBJ2-5,CASNLLRGYQETQYF,TGTGCCAGCAATTTACTGCGGGGGTACCAAGAGACCCAGTATTTC
16,-,TRBV30,-,TRBJ2-4,CAWGVPSLGEENIQYF,TGTGCCTGGGGTGTACCTTCCTTGGGGGAGGAAAACATTCAGTACTTC
17,TRBD2,TRBV6-5,-,TRBJ2-5,CASSPTTSGGARETQYF,TGTGCCAGCAGCCCTACGACGAGCGGGGGGGCCAGAGAGACCCAGTACTTC
13,-,TRBV5-6,-,TRBJ2-5,CVSSRDTQEAQYF,TGTGTCAGCAGCCGGGACACTCAGGAGGCCCAGTACTTC
13,-,TRBV5-1,-,TRBJ1-2,CASSLEGISGYTF,TGCGCCAGCAGCTTGGAGGGGATCAGTGGTTACACCTTC
12,-,TRBV4-1,many,TRBJ2-5,CASSQELETQYF,TGCGCCAGCAGCCAAGAGCTGGAGACCCAGTACTTC
18,-,TRBV4-2,-,TRBJ1-4,CTSSQDIVFDKGNEKLFF,TGTACCAGCAGCCAAGATATTGTATTCGACAAAGGCAATGAAAAACTGTTTTTT
15,-,TRBV6-6,many,TRBJ1-5,CASSYGGSSNQPQHF,TGTGCCAGCAGTTACGGTGGATCTAGCAATCAGCCCCAGCATTTT
11,-,TRBV6-2/TRBV6-3,-,TRBJ2-1,CASRYDNKQFF,TGTGCCAGCAGATACGACAATAAGCAGTTCTTC
18,TRBD2,TRBV6-5,-,TRBJ2-3,CASPPRGTGTRCTDMKYF,TGTGCCAGCCCCCCTAGGGGGACCGGGACTAGATGCACAGATATGAAGTATTTT
15,-,TRBV12-3/TRBV12-4,few,TRBJ1-1,CASSLALGQNTEAFF,TGTGCCAGCAGTTTAGCGCTAGGGCAGAACACTGAAGCTTTCTTT
14,TRBD2,TRBV5-1,medium-sized,TRBJ2-3,CASSLEGGRARQYF,TGCGCCAGCAGCTTGGAAGGCGGGAGGGCCAGGCAGTATTTT
15,TRBD2,TRBV4-2,-,TRBJ2-5,CASSQWTSGDEIQYF,TGTGCCAGCAGCCAATGGACTAGCGGGGACGAGATCCAGTACTTC
14,-,TRBV6-5,-,TRBJ1-2,CPSTPDRIQGGYTF,TGTCCCAGCACCCCCGACAGGATCCAGGGTGGCTACACCTTC
13,-,TRBV30,-,TRBJ2-7,CAWRGRGVREQYF,TGTGCCTGGAGGGGGCGGGGAGTCAGAGAGCAGTACTTC
16,-,TRBV11-3,-,TRBJ2-6,CASNPRQGTGASVVTF,TGTGCCAGCAACCCGAGGCAGGGAACTGGGGCCAGCGTCGTGACTTTC
14,-,TRBV12-3/TRBV12-4,many,TRBJ1-5,CASTRDGSNQPQHF,TGTGCCAGCACACGGGACGGTTCCAATCAGCCCCAGCATTTT
15,TRBD2,TRBV6-2/TRBV6-3,few,TRBJ2-1,CASSPTSGRAAEQSF,TGTGCCAGCAGTCCAACTAGTGGGAGGGCCGCTGAGCAGTCCTTC
15,-,TRBV6-1,-,TRBJ2-7,CASTFGPRSSYEQYF,TGTGCCAGCACCTTCGGACCTAGGAGCTCCTACGAACAGTACTTC
16,-,TRBV30,-,TRBJ2-5,CAWSGLAAQHQETQYF,TGTGCCTGGAGTGGGTTGGCAGCCCAACATCAAGAGACCCAGTACTTC
13,-,TRBV6-1,-,TRBJ2-5,CASSWDTQETRYF,TGTGCCAGCAGTTGGGACACACAAGAGACCCGGTACTTC
15,-,TRBV6-2/TRBV6-3,-,TRBJ2-7,CASSPIPSGGYEQYF,TGTGCCAGCAGCCCAATCCCTAGTGGGGGCTACGAGCAGTACTTC
13,TRBD1,TRBV11-1,many,TRBJ2-7,CAGRGKRSYEQYF,TGTGCCGGCAGGGGGAAGCGATCCTACGAGCAGTACTTC
19,-,TRBV4-2,-,TRBJ1-4,CASSQGQKLADASNEKLFF,TGTGCCAGCAGCCAAGGACAAAAACTAGCCGACGCAAGTAATGAAAAACTGTTTTTC
12,-,TRBV11-2,-,TRBJ2-7,CANSQTESEQYF,TGCGCCAACAGCCAGACAGAGTCCGAGCAGTACTTC
16,-,TRBV4-2,once,TRBJ1-3,CAISQDEGDTGNIIYF,TGTGCCATCAGCCAAGATGAAGGGGATACTGGAAACATCATTTATTTT
18,TRBD2,TRBV9,-,TRBJ2-7,CASSSPRKGTSDTYEQYF,TGTGCCAGCAGCTCCCCCCGTAAGGGGACTAGTGATACCTACGAACAGTACTTC
13,TRBD2,TRBV11-1,medium-sized,TRBJ2-1,CASSRLGLAEEFF,TGTGCCAGCAGCCGACTCGGACTAGCGGAGGAGTTCTTC
13,-,TRBV12-3/TRBV12-4,once,TRBJ1-2,CASSLDENYGYTF,TGTGCCAGTAGTTTGGACGAAAACTATGGCTACACCTTC